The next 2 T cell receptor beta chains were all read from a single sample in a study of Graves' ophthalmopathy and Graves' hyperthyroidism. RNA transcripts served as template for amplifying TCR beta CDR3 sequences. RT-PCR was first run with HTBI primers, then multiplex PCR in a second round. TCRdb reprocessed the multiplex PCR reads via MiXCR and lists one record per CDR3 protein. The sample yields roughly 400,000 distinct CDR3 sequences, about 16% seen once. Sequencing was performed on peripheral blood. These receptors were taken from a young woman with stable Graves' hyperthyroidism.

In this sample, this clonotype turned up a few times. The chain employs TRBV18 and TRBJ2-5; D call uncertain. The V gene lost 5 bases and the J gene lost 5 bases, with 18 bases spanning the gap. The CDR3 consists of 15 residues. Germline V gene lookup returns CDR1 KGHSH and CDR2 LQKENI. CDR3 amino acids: CASSSRPPAMETQYF. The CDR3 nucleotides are TGTGCCAGCTCATCACGACCGCCCGCCATGGAGACCCAGTACTTC.

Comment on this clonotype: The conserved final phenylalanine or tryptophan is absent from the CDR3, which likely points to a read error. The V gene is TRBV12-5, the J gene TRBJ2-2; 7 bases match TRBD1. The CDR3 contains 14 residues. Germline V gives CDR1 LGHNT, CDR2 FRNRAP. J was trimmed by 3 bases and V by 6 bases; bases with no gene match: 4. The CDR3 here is CASGQGDYTGELFL. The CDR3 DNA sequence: TGTGCTAGTGGCCAGGGGGATTACACCGGGGAGCTGTTTTTG.